This TCR beta chain was recorded in a study of ipilimumab plus nivolumab after autologous stem cell transplantation. TCRdb keeps only in-frame clones here, not all; method: immunoSEQ multiplex PCR. The table has roughly 20,000 clones, over 70% seen once; the top ten hold roughly 20%. The CDR3 runs to 15 residues. Germline V gene data show CDR1 as SGHRS and CDR2 as YFSETQ. V lost 6 bases and J 0 bases, leaving 13 bases between the germline ends. Through week 26, nivolumab 3 mg/kg IV was given weeks 1, 4, 7, 10, then biweekly. The TCR originated in a male donor with diffuse large B-cell lymphoma. The V and J genes are TRBV5-1 and TRBJ1-3; TRBD1 might be the D (6 bases). This specimen consisted of PBMCs, obtained in a trial of ipilimumab plus nivolumab as post-transplant consolidation. The CDR3 reads CASTGDGSSGNTIYF. Here the CDR3 DNA reads TGCGCCAGCACAGGGGACGGAAGCTCTGGAAACACCATATATTTT.